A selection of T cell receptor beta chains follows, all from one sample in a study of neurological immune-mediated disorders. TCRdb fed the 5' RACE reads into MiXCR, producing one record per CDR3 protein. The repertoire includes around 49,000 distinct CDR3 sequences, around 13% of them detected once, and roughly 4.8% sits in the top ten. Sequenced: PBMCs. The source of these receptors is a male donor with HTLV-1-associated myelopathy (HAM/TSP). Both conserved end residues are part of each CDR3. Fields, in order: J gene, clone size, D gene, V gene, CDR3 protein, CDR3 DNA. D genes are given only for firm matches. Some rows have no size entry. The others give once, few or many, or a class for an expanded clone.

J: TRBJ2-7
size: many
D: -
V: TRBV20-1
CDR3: CSATSTYEQYF
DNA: TGCAGTGCAACAAGCACCTACGAGCAGTACTTC

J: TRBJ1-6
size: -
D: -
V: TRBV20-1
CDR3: CSARDWIGTPLHF
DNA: TGCAGTGCTAGAGATTGGATTGGAACACCCCTCCACTTT

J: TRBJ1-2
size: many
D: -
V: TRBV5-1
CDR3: CASSMTSNYGYTF
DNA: TGCGCCAGCAGCATGACAAGTAACTATGGCTACACCTTC

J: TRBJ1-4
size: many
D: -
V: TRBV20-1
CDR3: CSARGQEGEKLFF
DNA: TGCAGTGCTAGAGGACAGGAGGGTGAAAAACTGTTTTTT

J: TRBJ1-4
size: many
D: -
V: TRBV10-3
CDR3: CAISEVERLSLFF
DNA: TGTGCCATCAGTGAGGTGGAAAGGCTCTCGCTGTTTTTT

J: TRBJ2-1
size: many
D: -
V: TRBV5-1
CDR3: CASSLSLGGVDEQFF
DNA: TGCGCCAGCAGCTTGTCTCTCGGGGGAGTCGATGAGCAGTTCTTC

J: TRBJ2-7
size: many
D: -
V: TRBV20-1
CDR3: CSARGGLTWGSSYEQYF
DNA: TGCAGTGCTAGAGGGGGGCTGACGTGGGGCAGCTCCTACGAGCAGTACTTC

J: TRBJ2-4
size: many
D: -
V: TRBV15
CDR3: CATSRETGRMAKNIQYF
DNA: TGTGCCACCAGCAGAGAAACAGGGCGTATGGCCAAAAACATTCAGTACTTC

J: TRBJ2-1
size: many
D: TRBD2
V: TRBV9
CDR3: CASSVRLAGVDEQFF
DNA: TGTGCCAGCAGCGTCCGACTAGCGGGGGTGGATGAGCAGTTCTTC

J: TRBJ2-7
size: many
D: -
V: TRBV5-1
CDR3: CASSLEQGPYEQYF
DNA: TGCGCCAGCAGCTTGGAACAGGGCCCCTACGAGCAGTACTTC

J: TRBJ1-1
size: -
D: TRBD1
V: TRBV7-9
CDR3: CASSRTGVNTEAFF
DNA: TGTGCCAGCAGCCGGACAGGGGTTAACACTGAAGCTTTCTTT

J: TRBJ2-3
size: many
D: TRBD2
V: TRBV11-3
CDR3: CASSYRLAGSTDTQYF
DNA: TGTGCCAGCAGCTACCGGCTAGCGGGGAGCACAGATACGCAGTATTTT

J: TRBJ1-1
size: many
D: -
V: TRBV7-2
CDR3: CASSLDGNLGAFF
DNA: TGTGCCAGCAGCTTAGATGGGAATTTGGGCGCTTTCTTT

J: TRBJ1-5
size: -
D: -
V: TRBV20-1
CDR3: CSARVGGPDQPQHF
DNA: TGCAGTGCTAGAGTCGGGGGGCCAGATCAGCCCCAGCATTTT

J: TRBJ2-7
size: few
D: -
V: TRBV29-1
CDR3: CSVYNMSPYEQYF
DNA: TGCAGCGTTTATAATATGTCCCCCTACGAGCAGTACTTC

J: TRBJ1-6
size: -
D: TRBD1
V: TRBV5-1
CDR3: CASSKGQGSHNSPLHF
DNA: TGCGCCAGCAGCAAGGGACAGGGGTCCCATAATTCACCCCTCCACTTT

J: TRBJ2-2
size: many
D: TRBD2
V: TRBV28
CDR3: CASSGRGGGELFF
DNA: TGTGCCAGCAGTGGGAGGGGAGGCGGGGAGCTGTTTTTT

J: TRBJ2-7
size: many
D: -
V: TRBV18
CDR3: CASSQGHSYEQYF
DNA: TGTGCCAGCTCACAGGGACACTCCTACGAGCAGTACTTC

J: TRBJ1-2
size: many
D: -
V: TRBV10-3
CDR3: CAISDLGSGNYGYTF
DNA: TGTGCCATCAGTGACTTGGGGTCGGGTAACTATGGCTACACCTTC

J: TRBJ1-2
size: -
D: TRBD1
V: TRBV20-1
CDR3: CSARGDREYGYTF
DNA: TGCAGTGCTAGAGGGGACAGGGAATATGGCTACACCTTC

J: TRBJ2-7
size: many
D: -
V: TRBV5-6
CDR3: CASSFRGPSRSYEQYF
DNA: TGTGCCAGCAGCTTCAGGGGACCCTCCCGCTCCTACGAGCAGTACTTC

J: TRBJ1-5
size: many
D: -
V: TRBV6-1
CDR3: CASSESQGSNQPQHF
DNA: TGTGCCAGCAGTGAAAGTCAGGGTAGCAATCAGCCCCAGCATTTT

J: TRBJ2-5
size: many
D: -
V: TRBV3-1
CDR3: CASSQVGSDQETQYF
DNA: TGTGCCAGCAGCCAAGTTGGTAGCGATCAAGAGACCCAGTACTTC

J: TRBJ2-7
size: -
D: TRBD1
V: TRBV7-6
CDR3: CASSSPGTGAAEQYF
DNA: TGTGCCAGCAGCTCACCTGGGACAGGGGCCGCCGAGCAGTACTTC

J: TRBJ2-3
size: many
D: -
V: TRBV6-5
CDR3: CASTTYAGTPTDTQYF
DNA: TGTGCCAGCACCACTTATGCGGGGACCCCCACAGATACGCAGTATTTT

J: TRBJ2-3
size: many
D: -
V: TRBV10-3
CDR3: CAISGRNPSTDTQYF
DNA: TGTGCCATCAGTGGTAGAAACCCTAGCACAGATACGCAGTATTTT

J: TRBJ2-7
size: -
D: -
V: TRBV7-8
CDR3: CASSLRQDEQYF
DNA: TGTGCCAGCAGCTTGAGGCAGGACGAGCAGTACTTC

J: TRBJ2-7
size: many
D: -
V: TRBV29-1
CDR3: CSVSRPGNSYEQYF
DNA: TGCAGCGTTTCGAGGCCGGGGAACTCCTACGAGCAGTACTTC

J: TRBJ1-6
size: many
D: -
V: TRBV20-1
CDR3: CSASGPGTSASPLHF
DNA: TGCAGTGCTAGCGGTCCGGGAACGTCTGCTTCACCCCTCCACTTT

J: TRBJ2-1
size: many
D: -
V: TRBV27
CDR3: CASSSLQEYNNEQFF
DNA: TGTGCCAGCAGTTCCCTCCAAGAATACAACAATGAGCAGTTCTTC

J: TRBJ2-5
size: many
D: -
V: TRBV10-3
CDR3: CAISESEGPETQYF
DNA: TGTGCCATCAGTGAGTCGGAGGGGCCAGAGACCCAGTACTTC

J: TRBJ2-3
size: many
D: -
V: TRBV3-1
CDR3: CASSQITDTQYF
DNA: TGTGCCAGCAGTCAGATCACAGATACGCAGTATTTT

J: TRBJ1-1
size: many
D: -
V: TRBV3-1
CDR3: CASSPGGTQNTEAFF
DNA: TGTGCCAGCAGCCCGGGCGGGACACAGAACACTGAAGCTTTCTTT

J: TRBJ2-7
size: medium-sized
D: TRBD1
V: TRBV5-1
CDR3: CASSLGDRVSYEQYF
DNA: TGCGCCAGCAGCTTGGGGGACAGGGTATCCTACGAGCAGTACTTC

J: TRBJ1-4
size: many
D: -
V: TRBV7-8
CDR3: CASSLERRGLRRAEKLFF
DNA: TGTGCCAGCAGCTTAGAACGGCGTGGACTCCGGCGGGCAGAAAAACTGTTTTTT

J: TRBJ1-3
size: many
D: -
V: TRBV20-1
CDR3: CSASLAWGGNTIYF
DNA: TGCAGTGCCTCCCTGGCATGGGGTGGAAACACCATATATTTT

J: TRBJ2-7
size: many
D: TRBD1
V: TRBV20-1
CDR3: CSAKSLRDSSYEQYF
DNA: TGCAGTGCCAAGAGTCTCCGGGACAGTTCCTACGAGCAGTACTTC